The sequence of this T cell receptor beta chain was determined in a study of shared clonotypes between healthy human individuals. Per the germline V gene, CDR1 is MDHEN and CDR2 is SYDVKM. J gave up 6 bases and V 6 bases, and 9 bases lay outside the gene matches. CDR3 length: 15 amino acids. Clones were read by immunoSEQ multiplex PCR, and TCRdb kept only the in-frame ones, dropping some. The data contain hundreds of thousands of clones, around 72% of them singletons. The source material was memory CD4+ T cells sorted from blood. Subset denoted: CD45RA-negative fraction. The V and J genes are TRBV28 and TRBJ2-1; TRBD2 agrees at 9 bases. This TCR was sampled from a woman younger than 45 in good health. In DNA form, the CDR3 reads TGTGCCAGCAGGAATAGCGGGAGATACGGCAATGAGCAGTTCTTC. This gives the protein CASRNSGRYGNEQFF.